The T cell receptor (beta chain) described here comes from a study of T cell clonotyping in hematopoietic cell transplantation (dated by TCRdb to the early 2020s). With regard to the full study: A total of around 140 blood samples were collected in the study from a few dozen consecutive transplant recipients and their related donors. Recruitment of patients was conducted between September 2015 and January 2017, and follow-up was continued until late 2020 or death.

V gives up 4 bases and J gives up 2 bases, and the segment between their germline ends measures 8 bases. The germline V gene gives CDR1 as SGHTA and CDR2 as FQGNSA. The CDR3 has 13 amino acids, counting the end cysteine and phenylalanine. Kept here is only the CDR3 DNA, which spans 39 bases and is read in frame from base 1. TCR beta CDR3 regions were amplified from genomic DNA with the immunoSEQ assay, a bias-controlled multiplex PCR using V- and J-specific primers. In a second PCR step, a proprietary barcode and Illumina adapter sequences were attached to the CDR3 amplicons. An Illumina MiSeq instrument was used to sequence the CDR3 libraries. The original methods were these. immunoSEQ Analyzer 3.0 was used for export and quality control, with R Bioconductor and Immunarch used for downstream analyses. Only productive rearrangements within the normalized downsampled data set were used in the calculation of repertoire metrics. In the normalized cohort, clonotypes with more than 5 templates were defined as pathologically expanded. The Inverse Simpson Index was used to measure repertoire diversity. CMV-specificity analyses were carried out on the non-normalized data set to capture all clonotypes. Held by TCRdb, this immuneACCESS table contains in-frame sequences only and omits some clones. Under half of the omission traces to an unresolved V gene where checked; the cause of the rest is unknown. That table furnishes V, J and clone size, whereas the DNA furnished D and trimming. This sample holds 10,000 to 15,000 clones; 80% to 95% were observed only once. 7.8% of the sample is taken by the ten largest.

According to the study, the label for this sample's time point signals: 100 days after allo-HCT. Blood from recipients was drawn roughly 28 days before transplant, then again at days 30, 100 and 180 after transplant. Nuclei Lysis Solution was used to extract genomic DNA from fresh or cryopreserved unfractionated peripheral blood mononuclear cells. This clone is a singleton in its sample. Its specific antigen is unknown. One base away there is no much larger clone; base qualities are not given. General study outcomes and caveats: Broader TCR repertoire diversity after transplant was predicted by Inverse Simpson Index values from donors and from recipients before transplant. Recipient repertoires showed only a small fraction of overlap with donor repertoires, and over 97% appeared de novo at the given depth. The sample size was limited, and because cells were not sorted, the contributions of CD4 and CD8 repertoires could not be separated. A decrease in recipient TCR diversity was observed after transplant, and a progressive increase in pathologically expanded clonotypes was seen from day 30 to day 180.

The sequence was collected from a female patient aged 50-65 years who had an allogeneic stem cell transplant from an unrelated donor, so the T cells may come from the graft donor. Some clones in this sample may be carry-over from other donors' samples. This sequence uses TRBV7-2 and TRBJ2-5; a weak D assignment points to TRBD2 (5 bases agree). Material: PBMCs, obtained 100 days after allogeneic stem cell transplant. The CDR3 here reads CASSSSGQETQYF. DNA sequence: TGTGCCAGCAGCTCCAGCGGTCAAGAGACCCAGTACTTC.